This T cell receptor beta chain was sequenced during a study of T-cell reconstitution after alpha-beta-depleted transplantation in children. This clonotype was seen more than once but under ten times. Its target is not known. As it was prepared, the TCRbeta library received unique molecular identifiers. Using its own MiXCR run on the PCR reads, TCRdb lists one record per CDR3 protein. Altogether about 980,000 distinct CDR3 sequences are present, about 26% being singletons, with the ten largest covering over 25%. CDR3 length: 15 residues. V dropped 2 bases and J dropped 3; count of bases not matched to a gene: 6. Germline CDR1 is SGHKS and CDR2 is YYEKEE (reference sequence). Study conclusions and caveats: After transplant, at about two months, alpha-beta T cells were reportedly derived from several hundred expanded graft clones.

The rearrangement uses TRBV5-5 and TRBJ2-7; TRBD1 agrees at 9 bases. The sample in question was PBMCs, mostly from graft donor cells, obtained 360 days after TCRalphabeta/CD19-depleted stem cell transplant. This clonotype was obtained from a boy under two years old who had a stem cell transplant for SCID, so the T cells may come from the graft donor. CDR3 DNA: TGTGCCAGCAGCTTTCAGGGGACAGGGTACTACGAGCAGTACTTC. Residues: CASSFQGTGYYEQYF.